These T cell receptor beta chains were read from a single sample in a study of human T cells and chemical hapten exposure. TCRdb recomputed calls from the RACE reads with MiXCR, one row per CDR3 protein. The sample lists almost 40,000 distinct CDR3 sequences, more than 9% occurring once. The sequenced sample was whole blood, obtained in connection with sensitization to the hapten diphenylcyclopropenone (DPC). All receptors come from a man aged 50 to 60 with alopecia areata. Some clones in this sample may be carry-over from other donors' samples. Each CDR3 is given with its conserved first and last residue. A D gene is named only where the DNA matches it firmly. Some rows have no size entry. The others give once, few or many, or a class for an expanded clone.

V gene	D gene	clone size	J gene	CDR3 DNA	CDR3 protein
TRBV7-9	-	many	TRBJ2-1	TGTGCCAGCAGTCCTTCTTCACAGGGACTTGAGCAGTTCTTC	CASSPSSQGLEQFF
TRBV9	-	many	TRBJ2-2	TGTGCCAGCAACCCTTCCGGGACGAAGAACACCGGGGAGCTGTTTTTT	CASNPSGTKNTGELFF
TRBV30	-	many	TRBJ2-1	TGTGCCTGGAGTCACCAAGAGGCGGGTGAGCAGTTCTTC	CAWSHQEAGEQFF
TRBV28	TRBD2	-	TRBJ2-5	TGTGCCAGCAGTTCTAGCGGGAGGGCCTTGGAGACCCAGTACTTC	CASSSSGRALETQYF
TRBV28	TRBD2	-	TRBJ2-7	TGTGCCAGCAGTTTCGGGAGGGGCGGGCCCTCCTACGAGCAGTACTTC	CASSFGRGGPSYEQYF
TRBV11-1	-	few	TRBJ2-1	TGTGCCAGCAGCTTAGGTCCAGCGCCTAATGAGCAGTTCTTC	CASSLGPAPNEQFF
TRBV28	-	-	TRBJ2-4	TGTGCCAGTGGGGGAACCCAAAACATTCAGTACTTC	CASGGTQNIQYF
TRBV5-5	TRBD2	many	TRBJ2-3	TGTGCCAGCAGCTTGGCCCCACGGGAGGCCACAGATACGCAGTATTTT	CASSLAPREATDTQYF
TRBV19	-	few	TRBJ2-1	TGTGCCAGTAGTATAGGGAACAGGGTGAGCCCTTCTGAGCAGTTCTTC	CASSIGNRVSPSEQFF
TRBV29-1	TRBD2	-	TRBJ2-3	TGCAGCGCCGGGACTAGCGCCGGAGATACGCAGTATTTT	CSAGTSAGDTQYF
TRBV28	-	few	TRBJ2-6	TGTGCCAGCAGTTTAAATCGTGAAGGGAACTCTGGGGCCAACGTCCTGACTTTC	CASSLNREGNSGANVLTF
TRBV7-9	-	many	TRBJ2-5	TGTGCCAGCAGCCCCACGGGAGCGGCTACCCAGTACTTC	CASSPTGAATQYF
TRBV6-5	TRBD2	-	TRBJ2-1	TGTGCCAGCAGTACTGCGGGGAGGGCCTCCTACAATGAGCAGTTCTTC	CASSTAGRASYNEQFF
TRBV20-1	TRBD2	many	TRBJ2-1	TGCAGTGCTAGGAGTTCGCTAGCGGGAGGTCTTGAGCAGTTCTTC	CSARSSLAGGLEQFF
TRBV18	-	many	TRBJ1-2	TGTGCCAGCTCAGCAGGCCTTTCTAACTATGGCTACACCTTC	CASSAGLSNYGYTF
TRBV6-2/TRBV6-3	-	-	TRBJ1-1	TGTGCCAGCAGTTACTCGGGTTACACTGAAGCTTTCTTT	CASSYSGYTEAFF
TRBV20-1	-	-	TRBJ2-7	TGCAGTACAGAAGGGTTAACCTACGAGCAGTACTTC	CSTEGLTYEQYF